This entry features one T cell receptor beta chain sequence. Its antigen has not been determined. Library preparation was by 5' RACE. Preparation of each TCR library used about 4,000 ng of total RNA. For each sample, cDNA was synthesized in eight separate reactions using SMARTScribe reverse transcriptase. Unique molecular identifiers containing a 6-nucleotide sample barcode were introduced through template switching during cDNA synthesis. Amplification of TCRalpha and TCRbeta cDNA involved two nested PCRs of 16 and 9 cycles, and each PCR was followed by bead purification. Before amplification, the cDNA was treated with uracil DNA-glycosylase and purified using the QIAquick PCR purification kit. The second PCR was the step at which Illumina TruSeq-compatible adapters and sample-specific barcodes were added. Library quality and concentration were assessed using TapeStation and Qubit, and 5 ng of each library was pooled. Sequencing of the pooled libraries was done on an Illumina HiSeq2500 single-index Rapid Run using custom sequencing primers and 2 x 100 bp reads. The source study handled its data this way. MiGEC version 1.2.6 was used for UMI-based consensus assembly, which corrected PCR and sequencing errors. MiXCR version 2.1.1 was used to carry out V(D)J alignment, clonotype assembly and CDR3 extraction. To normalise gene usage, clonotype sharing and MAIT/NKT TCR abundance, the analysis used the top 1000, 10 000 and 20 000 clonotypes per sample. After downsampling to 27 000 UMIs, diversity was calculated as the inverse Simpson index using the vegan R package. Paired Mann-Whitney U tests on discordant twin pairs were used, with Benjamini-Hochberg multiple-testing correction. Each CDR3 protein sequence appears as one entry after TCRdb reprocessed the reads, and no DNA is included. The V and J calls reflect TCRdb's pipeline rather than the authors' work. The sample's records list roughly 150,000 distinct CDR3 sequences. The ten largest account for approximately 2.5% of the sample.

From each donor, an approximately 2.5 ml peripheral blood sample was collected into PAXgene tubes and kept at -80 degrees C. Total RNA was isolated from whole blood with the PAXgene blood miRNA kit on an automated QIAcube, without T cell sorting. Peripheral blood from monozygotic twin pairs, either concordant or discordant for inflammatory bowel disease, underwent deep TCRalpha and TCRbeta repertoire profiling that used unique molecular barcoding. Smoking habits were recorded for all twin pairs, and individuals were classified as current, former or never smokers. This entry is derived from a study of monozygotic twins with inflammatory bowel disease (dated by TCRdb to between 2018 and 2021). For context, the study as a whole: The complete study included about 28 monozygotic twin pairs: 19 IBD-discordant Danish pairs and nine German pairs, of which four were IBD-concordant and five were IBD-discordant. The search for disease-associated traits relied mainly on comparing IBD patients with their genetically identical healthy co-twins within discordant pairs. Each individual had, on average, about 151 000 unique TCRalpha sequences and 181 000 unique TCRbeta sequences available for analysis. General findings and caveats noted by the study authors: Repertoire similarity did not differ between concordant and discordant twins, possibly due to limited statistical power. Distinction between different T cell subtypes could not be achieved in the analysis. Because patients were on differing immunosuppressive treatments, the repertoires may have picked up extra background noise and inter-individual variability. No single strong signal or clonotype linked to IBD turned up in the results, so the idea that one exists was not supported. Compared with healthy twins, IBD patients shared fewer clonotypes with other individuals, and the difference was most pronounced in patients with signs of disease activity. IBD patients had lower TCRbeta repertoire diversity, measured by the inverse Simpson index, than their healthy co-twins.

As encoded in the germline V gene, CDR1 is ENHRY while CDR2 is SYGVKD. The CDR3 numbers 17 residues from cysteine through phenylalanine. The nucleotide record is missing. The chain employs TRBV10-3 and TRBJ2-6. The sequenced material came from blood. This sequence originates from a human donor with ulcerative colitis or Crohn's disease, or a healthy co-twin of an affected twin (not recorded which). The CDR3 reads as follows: CAISEGRDVSGANVLTF.